These T cell receptor beta chains were read from a single sample in a study of cytomegalovirus exposure and HLA in healthy donors. Some clones are missing from TCRdb's copy, which holds only in-frame ones; the method was immunoSEQ multiplex PCR. The table shows about 120,000 clones, with around 84% occurring only once. The material sequenced was PBMCs. These receptors were obtained from a woman aged 25-40 years in good health and CMV-seronegative. Each CDR3 is given with its conserved first and last residue. D genes are given only for firm matches. Expanded clones get a size class; other rows say once, few or many, or leave the size out.

TRBJ2-7 | 13 | . | . | TRBV30 | CAWSKRESYEQYF | TGTGCCTGGAGTAAACGGGAGAGCTACGAGCAGTACTTC
TRBJ2-3 | 16 | . | . | TRBV4-1 | CASSQEGRGGTDTQYF | TGCGCCAGCAGCCAAGAAGGGCGGGGAGGCACAGATACGCAGTATTTT
TRBJ1-3 | 14 | . | . | TRBV18 | CASSTGLGRNTIYF | TGTGCCAGCTCAACAGGGTTGGGACGAAACACCATATATTTT
TRBJ2-3 | 14 | . | . | TRBV30 | CACLASAEQDTQYF | TGTGCCTGCCTAGCTTCGGCAGAACAAGATACGCAGTATTTT
TRBJ2-7 | 15 | . | TRBD2 | TRBV7-7 | CASSLDASGAYEQYF | TGTGCCAGCAGCTTAGATGCTAGCGGGGCCTACGAGCAGTACTTC
TRBJ2-1 | 14 | . | . | TRBV2 | CASSVMADYNEQFF | TGTGCCAGCAGTGTGATGGCAGACTACAATGAGCAGTTCTTC
TRBJ2-7 | 16 | . | TRBD2 | TRBV4-1 | CASSQVGGLALYEQYF | TGCGCCAGCAGCCAAGTGGGGGGACTAGCGTTGTACGAGCAGTACTTC
TRBJ2-5 | 14 | . | TRBD2 | TRBV4-1 | CASRGLADEETQYF | TGCGCCAGCAGGGGACTAGCGGATGAAGAGACCCAGTACTTC
TRBJ1-2 | 14 | . | TRBD1 | TRBV29-1 | CSVEGRGQNYGYTF | TGCAGCGTTGAGGGCAGGGGGCAGAACTATGGCTACACCTTC
TRBJ2-1 | 16 | . | . | TRBV7-6 | CASSLDRQGGYNEQFF | TGTGCCAGCAGCTTAGATCGCCAGGGGGGATACAATGAGCAGTTCTTC
TRBJ2-7 | 12 | . | . | TRBV30 | CAWRRNSYEQYF | TGTGCCTGGAGGCGGAACTCCTACGAGCAGTACTTC
TRBJ1-6 | 14 | once | . | TRBV9 | CASSVAGGGSPLHF | TGTGCCAGCAGCGTAGCTGGGGGCGGTTCACCCCTCCACTTT
TRBJ2-7 | 14 | . | . | TRBV7-2 | CASSRGDTPYEQYF | TGTGCCAGCAGTCGTGGGGACACCCCCTACGAGCAGTACTTC
TRBJ2-2 | 15 | . | TRBD2 | TRBV15 | CATSNKRDDTGELFF | TGTGCCACCAGTAATAAGCGGGACGACACCGGGGAGCTGTTTTTT
TRBJ1-1 | 16 | . | . | TRBV11-2 | CASSLGGTIRNTEAFF | TGTGCCAGCAGCTTAGGAGGCACCATTAGGAACACTGAAGCTTTCTTT
TRBJ2-7 | 13 | . | . | TRBV7-9 | CASSFGRGNEQYF | TGTGCCAGCAGCTTCGGCAGGGGCAACGAGCAGTACTTC
TRBJ1-2 | 16 | . | TRBD1 | TRBV19 | CASSIGTATGDHGYTF | TGTGCCAGTAGTATAGGAACCGCGACAGGGGACCATGGCTACACCTTC
TRBJ1-5 | 14 | . | . | TRBV6-5 | CASSWSYSNQPQHF | TGTGCCAGCAGTTGGAGTTATAGCAATCAGCCCCAGCATTTT
TRBJ1-2 | 17 | . | TRBD1 | TRBV15 | CATRVSGTGGRSYGYTF | TGTGCCACCCGGGTATCCGGGACAGGGGGCCGAAGCTATGGCTACACCTTC
TRBJ1-6 | 16 | few | . | TRBV4-2 | CASSQEWGQGDSPLHF | TGTGCCAGCAGCCAAGAATGGGGGCAGGGCGATTCACCCCTCCACTTT
TRBJ1-3 | 14 | . | TRBD1 | TRBV30 | CAWRSTGGRNTIYF | TGTGCCTGGAGATCGACAGGGGGCCGGAACACCATATATTTT
TRBJ1-1 | 13 | . | . | TRBV6-1 | CASSPQVNTEAFF | TGTGCCAGCTCCCCCCAGGTGAACACTGAAGCTTTCTTT
TRBJ2-3 | 14 | . | . | TRBV2 | CASRKDWTPDTQYF | TGTGCCAGCAGAAAAGATTGGACACCAGATACGCAGTATTTT
TRBJ1-1 | 14 | few | TRBD1 | TRBV29-1 | CSVHLGQTNTEAFF | TGCAGCGTTCACCTGGGACAGACGAACACTGAAGCTTTCTTT
TRBJ1-1 | 13 | . | . | TRBV7-6 | CASSSDTSTEAFF | TGTGCCAGCAGCTCGGACACGAGCACTGAAGCTTTCTTT
TRBJ2-5 | 16 | . | TRBD2 | TRBV5-1 | CASSLVLRGSQETQYF | TGCGCCAGCAGCTTGGTTTTGCGGGGGAGCCAAGAGACCCAGTACTTC
TRBJ1-1 | 15 | . | . | TRBV9 | CASSPAGGVGTEAFF | TGTGCCAGCAGCCCCGCGGGGGGTGTCGGCACTGAAGCTTTCTTT
TRBJ2-1 | 10 | . | TRBD2 | TRBV7-9 | CATGLAGPFF | TGTGCCACCGGACTAGCGGGACCGTTCTTC
TRBJ1-2 | 12 | . | . | TRBV25-1 | CASRTGIYGYTF | TGTGCCAGCAGAACAGGGATTTATGGCTACACCTTC
TRBJ1-1 | 14 | few | . | TRBV15 | CATSRDLRNTEAFF | TGTGCCACCAGCAGAGATCTCAGGAACACTGAAGCTTTCTTT
TRBJ1-4 | 15 | . | . | TRBV7-9 | CASSLTTTTNEKLFF | TGTGCCAGCAGCTTAACCACAACAACTAATGAAAAACTGTTTTTT
TRBJ1-2 | 11 | . | . | TRBV7-2 | CASSLRDGYTF | TGTGCCAGCAGCCTGCGAGATGGCTACACCTTC
TRBJ2-7 | 14 | . | . | TRBV11-3 | CASSFRHGTYEQYF | TGTGCCAGCAGCTTCAGACATGGAACCTACGAGCAGTACTTC
TRBJ2-7 | 15 | . | . | TRBV25-1 | CASSDPERTTCEQYF | TGTGCCAGCAGTGATCCCGAGCGTACTACCTGCGAGCAGTACTTC
TRBJ1-3 | 12 | . | . | TRBV10-3 | CAISEQGNTIYF | TGTGCCATCAGTGAACAAGGAAACACCATATATTTT
TRBJ1-2 | 14 | . | TRBD1 | TRBV27 | CASSLSGQAFAYTF | TGTGCCAGCAGTTTATCGGGACAGGCTTTTGCCTACACCTTC
TRBJ1-2 | 14 | . | . | TRBV7-3 | CASSLTGGPNGYTF | TGTGCCAGCAGCTTAACGGGGGGGCCCAATGGCTACACCTTC
TRBJ2-1 | 14 | . | . | TRBV7-2 | CASSRDSSYNEQFF | TGTGCCAGCAGCCGGGACTCATCCTACAATGAGCAGTTCTTC
TRBJ2-6 | 14 | . | . | TRBV11-1 | CASSDSSGANVLTF | TGTGCCAGCAGCGACAGTTCTGGGGCCAACGTCCTGACTTTC